These 10 T cell receptor beta chains were sequenced from one sample in a study of T cells in Graves' hyperthyroidism and ophthalmopathy. The source material, RNA transcripts, was used to amplify TCR beta CDR3 regions. The HTBI primer set was used in a first-round RT-PCR of the TCR CDR3. TCRdb called the multiplex PCR reads again in MiXCR, with one record for every CDR3 protein. The sample has roughly 500,000 distinct CDR3 sequences, under 25% seen once. Sequenced material: blood. The receptors derive from a woman in her 70s with Graves' ophthalmopathy.

As for this clonotype: A much bigger clone sits one base away, suggesting this may be a read error. The chain is built from TRBV12-3 or TRBV12-4 and TRBJ1-5; D is unresolved. The CDR3 consists of 11 residues. The CDR3 protein is CAGSSWGPQHF. The DNA of the CDR3 is TGTGCCGGCAGTTCCTGGGGGCCCCAGCATTTT.

This clonotype was found many times. V is TRBV12-3 or TRBV12-4 and J is TRBJ2-3, with 10 bases matching TRBD2. The CDR3 is made up of 15 amino acids. J gave up 2 bases and V 9 bases, and 8 bases lay outside the gene matches. The CDR3 loop is CASAQTSGLTDTQYF. In DNA form, the CDR3 reads TGTGCCAGTGCCCAGACTAGCGGGCTCACAGATACGCAGTATTTT.

About this clonotype itself: This may be a read error, as it is one base from a much larger clone. This sequence joins TRBV24-1 and TRBJ1-2, with D tentatively TRBD1 (6 bases). This CDR3 is built from 15 residues. CDR1 and CDR2 (germline): KGHDR, SFDVKD. The CDR3 region is CTTSDWDTPSEGYTF. CDR3 sequence (DNA): TGTACCACCAGTGACTGGGACACCCCCTCGGAAGGCTACACCTTC.

V gene TRBV3-1 combines with J gene TRBJ2-1; TRBD2 matches at 13 bases. The CDR3 contains 16 residues. Losses at the gene ends were 4 bases for V and 4 bases for J; bases not matched to a gene: 4. CDR1 LGHDT and CDR2 YNNKEL come from the germline V gene (reference sequence). The DNA for the CDR3 is TGTGCCAGCAGCCTACTAGCGGGAGGGGTTTACAATGAGCAGTTCTTC. Translation gives CASSLLAGGVYNEQFF.

The rearrangement links TRBV25-1 to TRBJ1-5; the D gene is possibly TRBD1 (5 bases). The CDR3 contains 13 residues. V was trimmed by 5 bases and J by 5 bases, leaving 10 bases between them. The germline V gene has CDR1 MGHDK and CDR2 SYGVNS. The CDR3 bases are TGTGCCAGCAGTAGGACATTTGATCAGCCCCAGCATTTT. It codes for CASSRTFDQPQHF.

CDR3 residues: CASSTRGGVDYGYTF. CDR3 sequence (DNA): TGTGCCAGCAGCACTCGGGGGGGGGTGGACTATGGCTACACCTTC. The chain recombines TRBV5-4 with TRBJ1-2, with D possibly being TRBD1 (5 bases). Germline loops: CDR1 SGHNT, CDR2 YYREEE (reference sequence). This CDR3 spans 15 amino acids. Trimming stripped 4 bases from V and 3 bases from J, with 16 bases between.

The chain has TRBV5-4 and TRBJ2-3; 11 nucleotides line up with TRBD2. Germline V lookup: CDR1 SGHNT, CDR2 YYREEE (reference sequence). The CDR3 loop spans 16 amino acids. V was clipped by 4 bases and J by 5 bases; unmatched bases: 9. DNA of the CDR3: TGTGCCAGCAGCGAAGGGACTAGCGGTCTTCGAGATACGCAGTATTTT. This encodes CASSEGTSGLRDTQYF.

Only a few counts were recorded for this clonotype. The chain links TRBV6-1 to TRBJ1-4; D not resolved. Germline loops: CDR1 MNHNS, CDR2 SASEGT. Trimming pared 6 bases from V and 4 bases from J, leaving 15 bases between. The CDR3 extends over 15 amino acids. Here the CDR3 reads CASRPDVRYNEKLFF. For the CDR3, the DNA is TGTGCCAGCAGACCCGACGTTAGGTATAATGAAAAACTGTTTTTT.

This clonotype was observed a handful of times. The rearrangement links TRBV12-3 or TRBV12-4 to TRBJ1-6; D call uncertain. V lost 10 bases to trimming and J lost 11 bases, with 18 bases between them. The length of the CDR3 is 13 residues. CDR3 in DNA: TGTGCCACCCGAACGGCCTCGTGGGCACCCCTCCACTTT. This translates into CATRTASWAPLHF.

In its sample, this clonotype was seen many times. The CDR3 is CASSFAEGGFYGYTF. The CDR3 coding sequence is TGTGCCAGCAGCTTCGCGGAAGGGGGCTTTTATGGCTACACCTTC. The chain recombines TRBV7-2 with TRBJ1-2, with 7 positions matching TRBD1. The CDR3 has 15 amino acids. CDR1 and CDR2 (germline): SGHTA, FQGNSA. V lost 3 bases, J lost 5 bases, and 9 bases stayed unmatched.